This is a list of T cell receptor beta chains from one sample in a study of CD8 T cells in ankylosing spondylitis. Via MiXCR, TCRdb re-called the 5' RACE reads, giving one row per CDR3 protein. Of 150,000 to 200,000 distinct CDR3 sequences in the sample, around 13% were seen once. Sample: blood, either unsorted or a sorted T cell fraction (not recorded which). These receptors were collected from a male donor with ankylosing spondylitis or in good health (not recorded which). Both conserved end residues are part of each CDR3. Fields, in order: V gene, clone size, D gene, J gene, CDR3 length, CDR3 DNA, CDR3 protein. D genes are given only for firm matches. Clone sizes are given selectively: once, few, many, or a class where the clone is expanded.

TRBV27	many	.	TRBJ2-1	14	TGTGCCAGCAGTTCCAGGGACTCCTACAATGAGCAGTTCTTC	CASSSRDSYNEQFF
TRBV7-9	few	.	TRBJ2-2	17	TGTGCCAGCAGCCCCATACAATGGGACATAAACACCGGGGAGCTGTTTTTT	CASSPIQWDINTGELFF
TRBV21-1	.	.	TRBJ2-1	18	TGTGCCAGCAGCAAAAGAAAGGAACACCCGAGCTCCTACAATGAGCAGTTCTTC	CASSKRKEHPSSYNEQFF
TRBV11-2	.	.	TRBJ2-1	14	TGTGCCAGCAGCTTAGTATCAGATTACAATGAGCAGTTCTTC	CASSLVSDYNEQFF
TRBV25-1	few	.	TRBJ2-7	14	TGTGCCAGCAGTGCGAGAGAGGGGTGGTACGAGCAGTACTTC	CASSAREGWYEQYF
TRBV15	.	.	TRBJ1-1	13	TGTGCCACCAGCAGAGGGGTACAGGGCCTAGCTTTCTTT	CATSRGVQGLAFF
TRBV12-3/TRBV12-4	many	TRBD1	TRBJ2-7	13	TGTGCCAGCAGTTCGACTACAGGGGCCGAGCAGTACTTC	CASSSTTGAEQYF
TRBV30	.	.	TRBJ2-2	12	TGTGCCTGGGACAGCGGTACCCGGGAGCTGTTTTTT	CAWDSGTRELFF
TRBV6-1	.	TRBD2	TRBJ2-7	18	TGTGCCAGCAGTACACCCATGACTAGCGGGAGCTCTGGGGACGAGCAGTACTTC	CASSTPMTSGSSGDEQYF
TRBV7-2	.	TRBD2	TRBJ2-7	15	TGTGCCAGCAGCTTAGAGGTCGGGGGGGCCTACGAGCAGTACTTC	CASSLEVGGAYEQYF
TRBV15	few	.	TRBJ2-7	15	TGTGCCACCAGCAGAGATTTTGGCGGGGCCAACGAGCAGTACTTC	CATSRDFGGANEQYF
TRBV21-1	few	.	TRBJ2-3	17	TGTGCCAGCACCGATAGCGGGAGGAGATCTAGCACAGATACGCAGTATTTT	CASTDSGRRSSTDTQYF
TRBV6-5	few	.	TRBJ1-6	16	TGTGCCAGCAGTTACTCGACCGTAGTAGATAATTCACCCCTCCACTTT	CASSYSTVVDNSPLHF
TRBV4-1	few	TRBD2	TRBJ2-1	15	TGCGCCAGCAGGCCTTTAGCGGGGGTGAACAATGAGCAGTTCTTC	CASRPLAGVNNEQFF
TRBV6-1	.	.	TRBJ1-1	13	TGTGCCAGCAGTCGGTGGGGGAACACTGAAGCTTTCTTT	CASSRWGNTEAFF
TRBV14	few	TRBD2	TRBJ2-3	17	TGTGCCAGCAGCCACGACCCACTAGCGGCAGGGACAGATACGCAGTATTTT	CASSHDPLAAGTDTQYF
TRBV7-9	few	.	TRBJ2-1	15	TGTGCCAGCAGCTTAGGACTAGTCTCCTACAATGAGCAGTTCTTC	CASSLGLVSYNEQFF
TRBV19	.	.	TRBJ1-1	15	TGTGCCAGTACCGGGAGAGAGTGGAGGAGGACTGAAGCTTTCTTT	CASTGREWRRTEAFF
TRBV5-6	.	.	TRBJ1-1	13	TGTGCCAGCAGCGTGGGGACTTTTGCTGAAGCTTTCTTT	CASSVGTFAEAFF
TRBV7-9	few	TRBD2	TRBJ2-3	15	TGTGCCAGCAGCCCCGGACTAGTTGGCACAGATACGCAGTATTTT	CASSPGLVGTDTQYF
TRBV19	few	TRBD1	TRBJ1-1	16	TGTGCCAGTAGTATGGGGACAGGTCTACTGAACACTGAAGCTTTCTTT	CASSMGTGLLNTEAFF
TRBV30	few	TRBD2	TRBJ2-1	15	TGTGCCTGGAGCGGACTAGCGGGAAAGGGGGATGAGCAGTTCTTC	CAWSGLAGKGDEQFF
TRBV5-5	many	.	TRBJ2-3	14	TGTGCCAGCAGCTTGGGGTGGGGCACAGATACGCAGTATTTT	CASSLGWGTDTQYF
TRBV6-1	.	.	TRBJ2-1	13	TGTGCCAGCAGCCCACAATCGAGGGGTGAGCAGTTCTTC	CASSPQSRGEQFF
TRBV5-1	.	.	TRBJ1-1	15	TGCGCCAGCAGCTTGGCTCAGTGGGGTCCCACTGAAGCTTTCTTT	CASSLAQWGPTEAFF
TRBV7-2	.	.	TRBJ2-1	11	TGTGCCAGCACCCTCATTAATGAGCAGTTCTTC	CASTLINEQFF
TRBV14	.	TRBD2	TRBJ2-7	14	TGTGCCAGCAGCCAAGGACTAGCTTCCTACGAGCAGTACTTC	CASSQGLASYEQYF
TRBV24-1	few	.	TRBJ2-2	16	TGTGCCACCAGTGATGGAACTCAGGGTGACACCGGGGAGCTGTTTTTT	CATSDGTQGDTGELFF
TRBV12-3/TRBV12-4	.	TRBD1	TRBJ2-7	13	TGTGCCAGCAGTCCTGGGACAGTACGGGAGCAGTACTTC	CASSPGTVREQYF
TRBV12-3/TRBV12-4	few	TRBD2	TRBJ2-7	14	TGTGCCAGCACCAGCGGGGCCCCCAGCGGGGAGCAGTACTTC	CASTSGAPSGEQYF
TRBV6-2/TRBV6-3	many	TRBD2	TRBJ2-5	13	TGTGCCAGCTTCCTAGCGGGGGAAGAGACCCAGTACTTC	CASFLAGEETQYF
TRBV20-1	.	.	TRBJ2-5	17	TGCTGTGCTAGAGATTGGAGGTTAGCGGCCAGCCAAGAGACCCAGTACTTC	CCARDWRLAASQETQYF
TRBV5-5	.	.	TRBJ2-2	14	TGTGCCAGCAGCTACTGGACGAACACCGGGGAGCTGTTTTTT	CASSYWTNTGELFF
TRBV3-1	few	.	TRBJ2-7	16	TGTGCCAGCAGCCAAGAAGGGGGACTCCTTGCCTACGAGCAGTACTTC	CASSQEGGLLAYEQYF
TRBV5-1	few	.	TRBJ2-2	15	TGCGCCAGCAGCCTAAGGGGTCTGGAAACCGGGGAGCTGTTTTTT	CASSLRGLETGELFF
TRBV12-3/TRBV12-4	.	TRBD1	TRBJ2-5	15	TGTGCCAGCAGACGGACAGGGGAAGAGGTGGAGACCCAGTACTTC	CASRRTGEEVETQYF
TRBV5-6	.	TRBD1	TRBJ1-3	14	TGTGCCAGCAGCCGAGGGACAGCTGGAAACACCATATATTTT	CASSRGTAGNTIYF
TRBV7-9	.	.	TRBJ2-7	16	TGTGCCAGCTCCGCAACCCATGGTGGGAGGTTCTACGAGCAGTACTTC	CASSATHGGRFYEQYF
TRBV19	.	.	TRBJ1-2	15	TGTGCCAGTAGTCCCCGCCAGGTGATTAACTATGGCTACACCTTC	CASSPRQVINYGYTF
TRBV20-1	.	.	TRBJ1-1	14	TGCAGTGCTAGAGGGGCGGCCATGAACACTGAAGCTTTCTTT	CSARGAAMNTEAFF
TRBV27	few	TRBD2	TRBJ2-1	18	TGTGCCAGCAGTTTACTTATGACTAGCGGACCCAGCTACAATGAGCAGTTCTTC	CASSLLMTSGPSYNEQFF
TRBV6-1	.	.	TRBJ2-7	14	TGTGCCAGCAGTATGACAGGCTACTCCTACGAGCAGTACTTC	CASSMTGYSYEQYF
TRBV5-6	many	TRBD2	TRBJ2-1	14	TGTGCCAGCAGCTTGGGCGGGAGGGCCCATGAGCAGTTCTTC	CASSLGGRAHEQFF
TRBV7-6	few	.	TRBJ1-2	16	TGTGCCAGCAGCCCCTCCGGGGACACGATAAACTATGGCTACACCTTC	CASSPSGDTINYGYTF
TRBV6-1	.	TRBD2	TRBJ2-1	16	TGTGCCAGCAGTGAAGCGCTATTGGGAGGGATTAATGAGCAGTTCTTC	CASSEALLGGINEQFF
TRBV7-9	.	.	TRBJ1-1	15	TGTGCCAGCAGCTTAGCCGGCGGAGGGAACACTGAAGCTTTCTTT	CASSLAGGGNTEAFF
TRBV10-3	.	TRBD1	TRBJ2-1	16	TGTGCCATCAGTGGCCTTCGGGACAGGGTCTTGAATGAGCAGTTCTTC	CAISGLRDRVLNEQFF
TRBV20-1	few	TRBD2	TRBJ2-1	13	TGCAGTGCAAGTGGCGGGGGGGCAGGGGAGCAGTTCTTC	CSASGGGAGEQFF